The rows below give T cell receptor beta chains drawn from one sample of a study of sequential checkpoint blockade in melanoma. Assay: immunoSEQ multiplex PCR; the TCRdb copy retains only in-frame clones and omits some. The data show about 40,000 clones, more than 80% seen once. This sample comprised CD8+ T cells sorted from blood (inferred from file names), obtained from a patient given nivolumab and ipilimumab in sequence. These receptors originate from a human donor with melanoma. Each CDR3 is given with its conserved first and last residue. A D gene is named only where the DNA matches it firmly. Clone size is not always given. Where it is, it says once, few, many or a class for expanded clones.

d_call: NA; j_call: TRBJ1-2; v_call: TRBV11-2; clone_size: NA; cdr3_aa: CASSLVGQASGYTF; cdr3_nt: TGTGCCAGCAGCTTAGTAGGGCAGGCTAGCGGCTACACCTTC
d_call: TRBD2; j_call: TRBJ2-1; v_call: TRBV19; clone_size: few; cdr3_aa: CASTSRGREVNEQFF; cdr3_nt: TGTGCCAGTACGTCGAGAGGGCGGGAGGTGAATGAGCAGTTCTTC
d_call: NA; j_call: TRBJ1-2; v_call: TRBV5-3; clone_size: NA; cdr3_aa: CASMDSPNYGYTF; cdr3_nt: TGTGCCAGTATGGACAGCCCTAACTATGGCTACACCTTC
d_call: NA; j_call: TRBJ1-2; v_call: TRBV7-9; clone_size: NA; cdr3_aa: CASSFQSGDGAGYTF; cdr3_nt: TGTGCCAGCAGCTTCCAATCAGGGGACGGGGCTGGCTACACCTTC
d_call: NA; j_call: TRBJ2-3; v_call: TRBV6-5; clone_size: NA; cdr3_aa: CASSYRGTDTQYF; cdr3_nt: TGTGCCAGCAGTTACAGAGGGACAGATACGCAGTATTTT
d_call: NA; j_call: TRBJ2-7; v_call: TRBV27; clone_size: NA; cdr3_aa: CASMGGPDSYEQYF; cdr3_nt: TGTGCCAGCATGGGGGGACCAGACTCCTACGAGCAGTACTTC
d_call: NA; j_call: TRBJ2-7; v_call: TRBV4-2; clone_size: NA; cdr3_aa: CASSQVGLYEQYF; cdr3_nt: TGTGCCAGCAGCCAAGTTGGGCTTTACGAGCAGTACTTC
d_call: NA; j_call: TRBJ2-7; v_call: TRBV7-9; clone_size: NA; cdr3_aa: CASSFLDEQYF; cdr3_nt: TGTGCCAGCAGCTTTCTAGACGAGCAGTACTTC
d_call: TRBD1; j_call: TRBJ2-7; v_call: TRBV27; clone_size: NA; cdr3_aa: CASSYGTGEYEQYF; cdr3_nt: TGTGCCAGCAGTTACGGGACAGGGGAATACGAGCAGTACTTC
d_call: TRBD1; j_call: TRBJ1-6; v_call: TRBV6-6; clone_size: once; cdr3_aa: CASSSGQGNSPLHF; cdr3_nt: TGTGCCAGCAGCTCGGGACAGGGGAATTCACCCCTCCACTTT
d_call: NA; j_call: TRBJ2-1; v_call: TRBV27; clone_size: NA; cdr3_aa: CASSSGASVDEQFF; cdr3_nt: TGTGCCAGCAGTTCAGGGGCATCCGTCGATGAGCAGTTCTTC
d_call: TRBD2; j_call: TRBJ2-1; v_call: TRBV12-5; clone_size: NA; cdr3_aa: CASGLPPSGSNPYNEQFF; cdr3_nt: TGTGCTAGTGGTTTGCCTCCTAGCGGGAGTAACCCCTACAATGAGCAGTTCTTC
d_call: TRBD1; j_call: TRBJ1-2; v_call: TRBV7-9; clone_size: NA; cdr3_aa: CASSSSSDRGIYGYTF; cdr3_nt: TGTGCCAGCAGCTCATCTTCGGACAGGGGGATTTATGGCTACACCTTC
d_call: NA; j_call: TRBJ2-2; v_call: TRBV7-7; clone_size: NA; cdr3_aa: CASSFIANTGELFF; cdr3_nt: TGTGCCAGCAGCTTCATAGCGAACACCGGGGAGCTGTTTTTT
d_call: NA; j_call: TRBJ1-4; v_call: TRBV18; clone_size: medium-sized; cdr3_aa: CASSTQNRDVVEKLFF; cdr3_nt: TGTGCCAGCTCAACCCAGAACAGGGACGTAGTCGAAAAACTGTTTTTT
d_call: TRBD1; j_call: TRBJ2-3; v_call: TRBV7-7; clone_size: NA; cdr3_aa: CASSQDRGSDTQYF; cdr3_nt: TGTGCTAGCAGCCAAGACAGGGGATCAGATACGCAGTATTTT
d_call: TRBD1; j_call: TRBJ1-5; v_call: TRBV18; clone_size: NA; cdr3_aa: CASSSTGGSNQPQHF; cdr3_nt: TGTGCCAGCTCATCGACAGGGGGAAGCAATCAGCCCCAGCATTTT
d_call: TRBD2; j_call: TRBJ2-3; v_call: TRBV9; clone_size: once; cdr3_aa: CASSAPGRELRTDTQYF; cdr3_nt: TGTGCCAGCAGCGCACCCGGGCGGGAGTTGCGCACAGATACGCAGTATTTT
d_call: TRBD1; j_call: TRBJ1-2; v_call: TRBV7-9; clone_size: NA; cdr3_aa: CASSDTGERLYGYTF; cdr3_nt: TGTGCCAGCAGCGATACAGGGGAAAGACTTTATGGCTACACCTTC
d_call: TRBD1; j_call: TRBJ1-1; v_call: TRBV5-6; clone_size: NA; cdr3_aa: CASSLRDRPWDTEAFF; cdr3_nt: TGTGCCAGCAGCTTACGGGACAGGCCATGGGACACTGAAGCTTTCTTT
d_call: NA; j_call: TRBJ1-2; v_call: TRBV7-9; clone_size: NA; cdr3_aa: CASSLARAPYGYTF; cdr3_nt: TGTGCCAGCAGCTTAGCCAGGGCTCCCTATGGCTACACCTTC
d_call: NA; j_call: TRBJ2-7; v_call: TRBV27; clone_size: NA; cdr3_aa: CASSLSSGYEQYF; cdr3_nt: TGTGCCAGCAGTTTGAGTTCCGGGTACGAGCAGTACTTC
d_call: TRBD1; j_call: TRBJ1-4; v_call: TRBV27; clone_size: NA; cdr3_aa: CASSLWTGDEKLFF; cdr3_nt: TGTGCCAGCAGTTTATGGACAGGTGATGAAAAACTGTTTTTT
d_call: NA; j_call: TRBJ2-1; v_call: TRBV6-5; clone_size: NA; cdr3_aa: CASSYGTYHSEQFF; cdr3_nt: TGTGCCAGCAGTTACGGTACCTACCACTCTGAGCAGTTCTTC
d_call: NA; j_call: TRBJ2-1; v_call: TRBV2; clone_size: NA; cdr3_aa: CASSARTNEQFF; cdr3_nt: TGTGCCAGCAGTGCTCGGACTAATGAGCAGTTCTTC
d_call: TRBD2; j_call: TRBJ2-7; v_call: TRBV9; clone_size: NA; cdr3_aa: CASSVAGGTYEQYF; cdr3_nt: TGTGCCAGCAGCGTAGCGGGAGGTACCTACGAGCAGTACTTC
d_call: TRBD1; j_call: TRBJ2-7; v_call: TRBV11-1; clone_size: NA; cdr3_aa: CASGWWGTGADEQYF; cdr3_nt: TGTGCCAGCGGATGGTGGGGGACAGGGGCCGACGAGCAGTACTTC
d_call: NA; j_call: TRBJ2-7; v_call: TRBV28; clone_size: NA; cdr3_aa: CASSLLTSYEQYF; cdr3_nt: TGTGCCAGCAGTTTATTGACTAGCTACGAGCAGTACTTC
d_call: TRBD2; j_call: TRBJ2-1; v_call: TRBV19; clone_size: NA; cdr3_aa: CASSWTSGHSEQFF; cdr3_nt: TGTGCCAGTAGTTGGACTAGCGGCCACAGTGAGCAGTTCTTC
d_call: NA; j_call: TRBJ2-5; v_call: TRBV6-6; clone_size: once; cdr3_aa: CASSYSSSRYQETQYF; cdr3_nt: TGTGCCAGCAGTTACTCCTCATCCCGGTACCAAGAGACCCAGTACTTC
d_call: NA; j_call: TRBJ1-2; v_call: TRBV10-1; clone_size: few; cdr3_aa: CASSESPGDGYTF; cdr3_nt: TGCGCCAGCAGTGAGTCGCCAGGGGACGGCTACACCTTC
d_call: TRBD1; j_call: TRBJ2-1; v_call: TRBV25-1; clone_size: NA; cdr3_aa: CASSDLAFPTGKRIQFF; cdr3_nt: TGTGCCAGCAGTGACCTCGCCTTTCCGACAGGGAAGAGGATCCAGTTCTTC
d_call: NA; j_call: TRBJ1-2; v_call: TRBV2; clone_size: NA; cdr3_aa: CASGDIQGQLYDYTF; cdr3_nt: TGTGCCAGCGGGGACATCCAGGGCCAACTCTATGACTACACCTTC
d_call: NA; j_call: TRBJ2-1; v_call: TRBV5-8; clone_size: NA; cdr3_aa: CASSLGAGRGSNEQFF; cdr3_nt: TGTGCCAGCAGCTTGGGCGCAGGCCGGGGATCCAATGAGCAGTTCTTC
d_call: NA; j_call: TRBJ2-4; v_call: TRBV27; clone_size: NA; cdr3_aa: CASSLARGGNIQYF; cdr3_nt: TGTGCCAGCAGTTTAGCCAGGGGCGGAAACATTCAGTACTTC
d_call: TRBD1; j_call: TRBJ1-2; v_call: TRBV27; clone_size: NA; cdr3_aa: CASTSGTAVGYTF; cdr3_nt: TGTGCCAGCACCTCGGGGACAGCGGTGGGCTACACCTTC
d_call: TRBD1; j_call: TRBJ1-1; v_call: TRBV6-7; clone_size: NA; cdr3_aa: CASSYSNTGARVPLTNTEAFF; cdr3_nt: TGTGCCAGCAGTTACTCGAATACAGGGGCGCGCGTGCCGCTAACGAACACTGAAGCTTTCTTT
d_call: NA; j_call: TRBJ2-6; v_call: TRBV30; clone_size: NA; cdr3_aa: CAWNLGSGANVLTF; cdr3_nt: TGTGCCTGGAACCTCGGTTCTGGGGCCAACGTCCTGACTTTC
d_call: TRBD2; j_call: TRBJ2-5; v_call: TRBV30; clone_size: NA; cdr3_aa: CAWSHGLAGEVETQYF; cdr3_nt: TGTGCCTGGAGCCACGGACTAGCGGGAGAAGTGGAGACCCAGTACTTC
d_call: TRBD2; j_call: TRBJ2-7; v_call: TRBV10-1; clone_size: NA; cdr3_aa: CASSKREAPYEQYF; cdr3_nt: TGCGCCAGCAGTAAGCGGGAGGCCCCCTACGAGCAGTACTTC
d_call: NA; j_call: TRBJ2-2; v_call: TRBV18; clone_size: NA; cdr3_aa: CASSPDRGTFGVSTGELFF; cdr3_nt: TGTGCCAGCTCACCAGATCGAGGGACTTTTGGTGTGTCCACCGGGGAGCTGTTTTTT
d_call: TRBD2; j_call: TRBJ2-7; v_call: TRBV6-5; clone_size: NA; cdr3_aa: CASSYSGGFLYEQYF; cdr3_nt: TGTGCCAGCAGTTACTCGGGAGGGTTCCTCTACGAGCAGTACTTC
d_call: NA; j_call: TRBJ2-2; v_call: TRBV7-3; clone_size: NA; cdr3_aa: CASSENFQRSGELFF; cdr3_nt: TGTGCCAGCAGCGAAAATTTCCAGCGATCCGGGGAGCTGTTTTTT
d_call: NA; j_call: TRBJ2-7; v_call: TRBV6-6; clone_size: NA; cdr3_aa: CASSYSGQYEQYF; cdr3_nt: TGTGCCAGCAGTTACTCGGGCCAGTACGAGCAGTACTTC
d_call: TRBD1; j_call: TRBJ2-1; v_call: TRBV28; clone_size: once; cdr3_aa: CASSLSRDRTYNEQFF; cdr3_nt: TGTGCCAGCAGTTTGTCCCGGGACAGAACCTACAATGAGCAGTTCTTC
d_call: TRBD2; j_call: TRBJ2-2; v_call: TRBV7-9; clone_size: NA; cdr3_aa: CASSLASGPSNTGELFF; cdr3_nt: TGTGCCAGCAGCTTGGCTAGCGGCCCTTCGAACACCGGGGAGCTGTTTTTT
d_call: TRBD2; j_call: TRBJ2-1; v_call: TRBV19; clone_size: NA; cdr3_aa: CASRVAGNEDEQFF; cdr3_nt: TGTGCCAGTAGAGTAGCGGGGAACGAGGATGAGCAGTTCTTC
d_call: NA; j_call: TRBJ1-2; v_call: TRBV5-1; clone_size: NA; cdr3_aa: CASSFPDRSNPNYGYTF; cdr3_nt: TGCGCCAGCAGCTTCCCTGACAGAAGTAACCCTAACTATGGCTACACCTTC
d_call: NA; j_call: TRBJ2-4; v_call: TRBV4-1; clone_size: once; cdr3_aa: CASSQVGGRAKNIQYF; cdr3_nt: TGCGCCAGCAGCCAAGTTGGAGGGAGAGCCAAAAACATTCAGTACTTC
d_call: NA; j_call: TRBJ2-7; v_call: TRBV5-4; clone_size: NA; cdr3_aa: CASSWGTGVVEQYF; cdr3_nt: TGTGCCAGCAGCTGGGGTACCGGGGTGGTTGAGCAGTACTTC
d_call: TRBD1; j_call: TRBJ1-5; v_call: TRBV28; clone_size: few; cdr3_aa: CASSLSVDRLRSQHF; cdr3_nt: TGTGCCAGCAGTTTATCAGTGGACAGGCTGAGGTCCCAGCATTTT